Following are 10 T cell receptor beta chains from one sample sequenced in a study of beta chain features in type 1 diabetes. Study-wide results and limits: TCRB CDR3s were moderately but significantly shorter in Type 1 diabetes patients in all four CD4+ subsets.

No antigens are known for them. Reverse transcribing all isolated RNA meant expressed TCRB transcripts were sequenced. Method: immunoSEQ multiplex PCR; TCRdb's copy keeps in-frame clones and lacks some. The table lists around 100,000 clones, 28% of them singletons, with more than 0.5% in the top ten. The sample comprised central memory CD4+ T cells from blood. These receptors all stem from a woman aged 18-35 years with type 1 diabetes.

V usage is TRBV5-1 and J usage is TRBJ1-4; 8 nucleotides align to TRBD1. This CDR3 contains 14 residues. V gave up 4 bases and J gave up 7 bases; unmatched junction bases: 6. Germline V gene sequence: CDR1 SGHRS, CDR2 YFSETQ. The CDR3 reads CASSPGQGSEKLFF. CDR3 coding DNA: TGCGCCAGCAGCCCCGGACAGGGATCTGAAAAACTGTTTTTT.

J is TRBJ2-3 and V is TRBV11-2; D may be TRBD1 (5 bases). V lost 2 bases, J lost 6 bases, and 6 bases lay in between. The CDR3 sequence is 12 residues long. Germline V gene data show CDR1 as SGHAT and CDR2 as FQNNGV. The CDR3 region is CASSLKGDTQYF. The CDR3 nucleotides read TGTGCCAGCAGCTTAAAGGGGGATACGCAGTATTTT.

This clone was counted a few times. The rearrangement uses TRBV7-3 and TRBJ2-7, with a weak D call TRBD1 (6 bases). The germline V gene encodes CDR1 SGHTA and CDR2 FQGTGA. Between the trimmed V and J ends, which lost 9 bases and 1 base, there was a span of 16 bases. The CDR3 consists of 14 residues. CDR3 amino acids: CARGGTGLSYEQYF. The CDR3 bases are TGTGCCAGAGGGGGTACAGGGCTTTCCTACGAGCAGTACTTC.

There are a few counts of this clone. V usage is TRBV5-1 and J usage is TRBJ2-7; 11 bases align to TRBD2. This CDR3 spans 15 amino acids. The junction had 6 bases not matched to a gene; V was cut back by 4 bases and J by 3 bases. Germline CDR1 SGHRS, CDR2 YFSETQ. The DNA for the CDR3 is TGCGCCAGCAGCCGGACTAGCGGGCTTTACTACGAGCAGTACTTC. It specifies CASSRTSGLYYEQYF.

The CDR3, as DNA: TGTGCCAGCAGCACAGGGGGCGCAGTACAGCTGGATGGCTACACCTTC. It yields the protein CASSTGGAVQLDGYTF. This rearrangement joins TRBV28 to TRBJ1-2; 9 bases are a match to TRBD1. Germline V gene data show CDR1 as MDHEN and CDR2 as SYDVKM. This CDR3 spans 16 amino acids. The ends lost 6 bases at V and 6 bases at J; junction bases unmatched: 14.

This clone was found a few times. The chain recombines TRBV23-1 with TRBJ1-5, with unresolved D. TRBV23-1 has ORF status, its function being uncertain. V was shortened by 3 bases and J by 5 bases, with 8 bases between the two germline ends. There are 13 residues in the CDR3. CDR3 sequence (DNA): TGCGCCAGCAGTCAGGAGCTCCATCAGCCCCAGCATTTT. This translates into CASSQELHQPQHF.

This clone was observed a few times. The rearrangement joins TRBV4-3 to TRBJ1-4, with D possibly matching TRBD1 (5 bases). The germline V gene has CDR1 LGHNA and CDR2 YSLEER. Trimming removed 2 bases at V and 5 bases at J, with 12 bases between. The CDR3 is 15 amino acids. The CDR3 sequence: CASSQSAGRNEKLFF. CDR3 bases: TGCGCCAGCAGCCAATCGGCAGGGAGGAATGAAAAACTGTTTTTT.

The chain combines TRBV11-2 with TRBJ1-5, with D tentatively TRBD1 (6 bases). Per germline, CDR1 SGHAT and CDR2 FQNNGV. V was cut by 0 bases and J by 6 bases, with 12 bases left in between. This CDR3 has 15 amino acids. The CDR3 sequence: CASSLEAGGGQPQHF. The CDR3 DNA sequence: TGTGCCAGCAGCTTAGAGGCTGGGGGCGGTCAGCCCCAGCATTTT.

This chain joins TRBV5-4 and TRBJ2-5; TRBD1 aligns across 12 bases. J lost 4 bases, V lost 0 bases, and 1 base had no gene match. This CDR3 region has 15 residues. Per the germline V gene, CDR1 is SGHNT and CDR2 is YYREEE (reference sequence). The CDR3 is CASSLGDRGPETQYF. For the CDR3, the DNA is TGTGCCAGCAGCTTGGGGGACAGGGGGCCAGAGACCCAGTACTTC. Full variable domain (outside the CDR3, taken from reference TRBV5-4 and TRBJ2-5): ETGVTQSPTHLIKTRGQQVTLRCSSQSGHNTVSWYQQALGQGPQFIFQYYREEENGRGNFPPRFSGLQFPNYSSELNVNALELDDSALYLCASSLGDRGPETQYFGPGTRLLVL.

The CDR3 region is CASNEQGAGRGETQYF. The CDR3 DNA reads TGTGCCAGCAACGAACAGGGGGCAGGGAGGGGGGAGACCCAGTACTTC. The genes are TRBV5-4 and TRBJ2-5; the match to TRBD1 covers 9 bases. Germline CDR1 reads SGHNT; CDR2 reads YYREEE (reference sequence). The CDR3 is 16 residues long. Losses at the gene ends were 6 bases for V and 5 bases for J; bases not matched to a gene: 14.